This TCR beta chain stems from a study of blood T cell repertoires in COVID-19. As processed by the authors: Nucleated cell counts were estimated from reference gene primer amplification. Data came from immunoSEQ multiplex PCR; TCRdb stores just in-frame clones and leaves some out. V, J and clone size reflect that table, while D and trimming were determined from the DNA. The sample contains some 290,000 clones, roughly 90% of which appear only once. This CDR3 has 16 residues. Germline-derived CDR1 and CDR2 are SEHNR and FQNEAQ (reference sequence). V was pared by 1 base and J by 8 bases, with 7 bases of the junction left unmatched.

Sequencing used peripheral blood. The TCR was taken from a woman aged 25 to 39 with COVID-19, enrolled during active disease. The genes are TRBV7-9 and TRBJ1-3; 11 nucleotides agree with TRBD1. CDR3 nucleotides: TGTGCCAGCAGCTTAGGGGACAGGGGGGTCGCAGACACCATATATTTT. It yields the protein CASSLGDRGVADTIYF.